This is a list of T cell receptor beta chains from one sample in a study of T-cell reconstitution after alpha-beta-depleted transplantation in children. MiXCR was run by TCRdb on the PCR reads, yielding one entry per CDR3 protein. This table has 200,000 to 250,000 distinct CDR3 sequences, about 9.2% appearing once. The material was PBMCs from the stem cell graft donor, obtained from the stem cell graft. All receptors come from a human donor who donated a stem cell graft to a child with acute lymphoblastic leukemia. CDR3s include the opening cysteine and the closing phenylalanine or tryptophan. The D gene is left open where the match is weak. Only part of the rows carry a size: once, few, many, or a class if the clone is expanded.

>TRBV7-2|.|few|TRBJ1-1
TGTGCCAGCAGCTTAGTTCAGGGAATAGCTTTCTTT
CASSLVQGIAFF
>TRBV20-1|TRBD1|.|TRBJ2-2
TGCAGTGCTAGAAATACAGGGGGAAGTACCGGGGAGCTGTTTTTT
CSARNTGGSTGELFF
>TRBV5-1|.|many|TRBJ1-1
TGCGCCAGCAGCTTGGCCGGGGAAAATGAAGCTTTCTTT
CASSLAGENEAFF
>TRBV20-1|.|many|TRBJ2-7
TGCAGTGCTAGTCTGCCAGCGGGGACAATACGGGAGCAGTACTTC
CSASLPAGTIREQYF
>TRBV29-1|TRBD1|many|TRBJ1-1
TGCAGCGTTGGTGGCAGGGGGGACACTGAAGCTTTCTTT
CSVGGRGDTEAFF
>TRBV4-2|TRBD2|.|TRBJ2-7
TGTGCCAGCAGCCAAGAAATAGGAAGCGCGGGGGGGATCGAGCAGTACTTC
CASSQEIGSAGGIEQYF
>TRBV10-3|.|many|TRBJ1-2
TGTGCCATCGCTACAGACCAGAGAAGTGGCTACACCTTC
CAIATDQRSGYTF
>TRBV7-9|TRBD1|many|TRBJ2-7
TGTGCCATAAACACGGACAGGTACGAGCAGTACTTC
CAINTDRYEQYF
>TRBV5-1|.|many|TRBJ1-1
TGCGCCAGCAGCCAGGGTAGGGGGAGAGCTGAAGCTTTCTTT
CASSQGRGRAEAFF
>TRBV6-5|TRBD1|many|TRBJ2-7
TGTGCCAGCAGCGGGACAGGGAACGAGCAGTACTTC
CASSGTGNEQYF
>TRBV7-6|TRBD1|.|TRBJ2-6
TGTGCCAGCAGCTTATACAAGGGGGCCAATGGGGCCAACGTCCTGACTTTC
CASSLYKGANGANVLTF
>TRBV7-2|TRBD1|many|TRBJ2-7
TGTGCCAGCAGCTTAGATCGGGGGATCAGGGGGCACGAGCAGTACTTC
CASSLDRGIRGHEQYF
>TRBV6-1|.|many|TRBJ1-5
TGTGCCAGCAGTGACCCCAGCGGACGCAATCAGCCCCAGCATTTT
CASSDPSGRNQPQHF
>TRBV15|.|.|TRBJ1-5
TGTGCCACCAGCACTTCTGAAGGCGAGCGTGGTCAGCCCCAGCATTTT
CATSTSEGERGQPQHF
>TRBV18|.|many|TRBJ2-5
TGTGCCAGCTCACCACGAGAGTCCCAGTACTTC
CASSPRESQYF
>TRBV24-1|.|many|TRBJ2-2
TGTGCCACCAGTGATTTGGTTCAGGGGATCGGCACCGGGGAGCTGTTTTTT
CATSDLVQGIGTGELFF
>TRBV12-3/TRBV12-4|.|.|TRBJ1-2
TGTGCCAGCAGTTTGACCGACCATGGCTACACCTTC
CASSLTDHGYTF
>TRBV15|.|many|TRBJ2-7
TGTGCCACCAGCAGAGAGGGCGGAACCTACGAGCAGTACTTC
CATSREGGTYEQYF
>TRBV9|.|many|TRBJ1-1
TGTGCCAGCAGCGTTCAGGGAATCACTGAAGCTTTCTTT
CASSVQGITEAFF
>TRBV5-1|.|many|TRBJ1-2
TGCGCCAGCAGCCCAGATCAAACTAGCGGCTACACCTTC
CASSPDQTSGYTF
>TRBV28|.|few|TRBJ1-2
TGTGCCAGCAGCCCCCAGGCCATCATAGATGGCTACACCTTC
CASSPQAIIDGYTF
>TRBV29-1|TRBD2|.|TRBJ2-5
TGCAGCGTCCCCACGCGGGGGTACCAAGAGACCCAGTACTTC
CSVPTRGYQETQYF
>TRBV5-1|TRBD1|few|TRBJ1-1
TGCGCCAGCAGCTTGGGGGGACAGGGCACTGAAGCTTTCTTT
CASSLGGQGTEAFF
>TRBV12-3/TRBV12-4|TRBD2|few|TRBJ2-3
TGTGCCAGCAGTCAAGCGGGGGGGTCCGCAGATACGCAGTATTTT
CASSQAGGSADTQYF
>TRBV27|TRBD1|many|TRBJ1-2
TGTGCCAGCAGTCCGGAGATCGCGGGACAGCTCTATGGCTACACCTTC
CASSPEIAGQLYGYTF
>TRBV19|.|few|TRBJ2-5
TGTGCCAGTAGTATCGTGGGACTTCAAGAGACCCAGTACTTC
CASSIVGLQETQYF
>TRBV24-1|TRBD1|many|TRBJ1-1
TGTGCCACCAGTTCACAGGGGATTGAAGCTTTCTTT
CATSSQGIEAFF
>TRBV6-1|.|few|TRBJ2-7
TGTGCCAGCAGTAGCGGACCCTCCTACGAGCAGTACTTC
CASSSGPSYEQYF
>TRBV9|.|many|TRBJ1-1
TGTGCCAGCAGCGTAGTAAGGGGTCGGACTGAAGCTTTCTTT
CASSVVRGRTEAFF
>TRBV20-1|.|many|TRBJ2-1
TGCAGTCACAATACCCCTTCCTACAATGAGCAGTTCTTC
CSHNTPSYNEQFF
>TRBV20-1|.|many|TRBJ1-2
TGCAGTGCTACCCCCGAGCAGGAGTATGGCTACACCTTC
CSATPEQEYGYTF
>TRBV5-1|.|few|TRBJ2-1
TGCGCCAGCAGCTCGGGATCAGGGAATGAGCAGTTCTTC
CASSSGSGNEQFF
>TRBV5-6|.|.|TRBJ2-1
TGTGCCAGCAGTCCCCTGACGGCTCGCTCCTACAATGAGCAGTTCTTC
CASSPLTARSYNEQFF
>TRBV12-3/TRBV12-4|TRBD2|few|TRBJ2-1
TGTGCCAGCAGTTTGGGACTAGCGGGGGGTGAGTACAATGAGCAGTTCTTC
CASSLGLAGGEYNEQFF
>TRBV11-2|.|many|TRBJ2-2
TGTGCCAGCAGCTTGCCTCGACGCCTACGCGGACCCGGGGAGCTGTTTTTT
CASSLPRRLRGPGELFF
>TRBV11-2|TRBD2|.|TRBJ2-3
TGTGCCAGCAGCTTCCGTAGCGGGGGTCACACAGATACGCAGTATTTT
CASSFRSGGHTDTQYF
>TRBV11-2|.|many|TRBJ2-2
TGTGCCAGCAGCTCTCGTCCGACGGGGGCCGGGGAGCTGTTTTTT
CASSSRPTGAGELFF